The 6 T cell receptor beta chains presented below share a single source sample, sequenced in a study of vaccination effects on CD4 cells after COVID-19. Antigens for these TCRs are unknown. Subsequent to a culture period of around eleven days, CD4+ T cells were isolated. The individual was infected with SARS-CoV-2 between March and December 2020, as confirmed by PCR. Vaccine administered to participants consisted of two doses of either BNT162b2 or mRNA-1273. This table comes from immunoSEQ multiplex PCR, and its TCRdb copy is limited to in-frame clones, with some not included. This sample has about 46,000 clones, with about 76% found just once. Sequences were derived from CD4+ T cells from PBMCs cultured without peptide, sampled after COVID-19 vaccination. The receptors here all came from a human donor who had a prior SARS-CoV-2 infection.

The V call is TRBV10-3, the J call TRBJ2-7; D might be TRBD1 or TRBD2, each matching 5 bases. The CDR3 spans 15 residues. The ends were cut back, 3 bases at V and 10 bases at J, with 22 bases in the middle. Germline CDR1 and CDR2: ENHRY and SYGVKD. The CDR3 region has the DNA TGTGCCATCAGTGATTATCGGGTCCGAGGGGTACATCAGTACTTC. This gives the protein CAISDYRVRGVHQYF.

J is TRBJ2-6 and V is TRBV9; D is uncertain. The CDR3 covers 15 residues. Trimming took 4 bases from V and 0 from J, leaving 8 bases between them. Germline V gives CDR1 SGDLS, CDR2 YYNGEE. Written as DNA, the CDR3 is TGTGCCAGCAGCTCGGTTCTCTCTGGGGCCAACGTCCTGACTTTC. Translating it yields CASSSVLSGANVLTF.

The gene calls are TRBV19 and TRBJ2-1; 8 bases align to TRBD2. The CDR3 runs 16 residues. CDR1 and CDR2 (germline): LNHDA, SQIVND (reference sequence). V lost 5 bases to trimming and J lost 5 bases; unmatched junction nucleotides: 11. The CDR3 DNA reads as TGTGCCAGTAGTGCCTACACGGGACTAGACCACAATGAGCAGTTCTTC. This encodes CASSAYTGLDHNEQFF.

The V call is TRBV19, the J call TRBJ1-2; D is perhaps TRBD1 (5 bases). Deletions cut 3 bases from V and 7 bases from J, with 18 bases between. This CDR3 region has 15 residues. The germline CDR1 and CDR2 sequences are LNHDA and SQIVND (reference sequence). The DNA for the CDR3 is TGTGCCAGTAGTATCCGTGGCAGGGAGGTCGGTGGCTACACCTTC. Its protein is CASSIRGREVGGYTF.

The chain links TRBV6-5 to TRBJ2-7, with D maybe TRBD2 (5 bases). Germline-derived CDR1 and CDR2 are MNHEY and SVGAGI. V lost 5 bases and J 2 bases, leaving 13 bases between the germline ends. The CDR3 contains 14 residues. CDR3 DNA: TGTGCCAGCAGTCCCCAAGGGAGCACCTACGAGCAGTACTTC. Translation gives CASSPQGSTYEQYF.

This chain connects TRBV2 to TRBJ2-2; D not resolved. The CDR3 has 15 residues. The V gene lost 8 bases and the J gene lost 2 bases, with 15 bases spanning the gap. CDR1 is SNHLY, CDR2 FYNNEI, per germline. The CDR3 here is CASGFRVINTGELFF. The DNA for the CDR3 is TGTGCCAGCGGTTTTCGGGTCATCAACACCGGGGAGCTGTTTTTT.